The 5 T cell receptor beta chains in this list originate from one sample, sequenced in a study of blood T cell repertoires in COVID-19. Sequencing used immunoSEQ multiplex PCR; TCRdb keeps in-frame clones, though not all of them. The table lists about 95,000 clones, 81% of them singletons. The sequenced sample was peripheral blood. The receptors were gathered from a man older than 75 with COVID-19, enrolled during active disease.

V usage is TRBV6-5 and J usage is TRBJ1-6; TRBD1 matches 7 bases. The junction had 11 bases not matched to a gene; V was cut back by 2 bases and J by 10 bases. This CDR3 is 16 amino acids long. Germline values: CDR1 MNHEY, CDR2 SVGAGI. DNA for the CDR3: TGTGCCAGCAGTTACACATCCGACAGGGAGGTCTCACCCCTCCACTTT. Protein: CASSYTSDREVSPLHF.

The table lists this clone with a count of one. This chain links TRBV3-1 (or the pseudogene TRBV3-2) with TRBJ1-4; D is possibly TRBD1 (5 bases). The CDR3 totals 15 residues. CDR1 and CDR2 from the germline V gene are LGHDT and YNNKEL (reference sequence). V lost 2 bases and J 7 bases, leaving 14 bases between the germline ends. The CDR3 protein is CASSQSPQGGEKLFF. As DNA, the CDR3 is TGTGCCAGCAGCCAATCACCCCAGGGCGGTGAAAAACTGTTTTTT.

This chain joins TRBV15 and TRBJ2-7; tentatively, D is TRBD1 (6 bases). V was trimmed by 4 bases and J by 3 bases, leaving 16 bases between them. Per the germline V gene, CDR1 is LNHNV and CDR2 is YYDKDF (reference sequence). There are 15 residues in the CDR3. CDR3 sequence: CATSIRTAIHYEQYF. DNA of the CDR3: TGTGCCACCAGCATAAGGACAGCGATACACTACGAGCAGTACTTC.

This sequence joins TRBV7-9 and TRBJ2-2; D not certain. The CDR3 has 15 amino acids. Germline assignment: CDR1 SEHNR and CDR2 FQNEAQ (reference sequence). Deletions cut 5 bases from V and 5 bases from J, with 15 bases between. The CDR3 region is CASSRGAERTGELFF. CDR3 coding DNA: TGTGCCAGCAGCCGCGGAGCAGAGAGGACCGGGGAGCTGTTTTTT.

CDR3: CASSYRAVETQYF. CDR3 DNA: TGTGCCAGCAGTTACCGCGCGGTAGAGACCCAGTACTTC. The chain couples TRBV6-5 to TRBJ2-5; D not certain. This CDR3 is built from 13 residues. V was pared by 2 bases and J by 4 bases, with 8 bases between. Germline CDR1 MNHEY, CDR2 SVGAGI.